These 8 T cell receptor beta chains originate from one sample sequenced in a study of CD8 T cells in ankylosing spondylitis. TCRdb processed the 5' RACE reads anew with MiXCR; each CDR3 protein has one entry. The repertoire has around 300,000 distinct CDR3 sequences, around 10% of them found once; the top ten carry roughly 9%. Sequenced input: blood, either unsorted or a sorted T cell fraction (not recorded which). The receptors were sampled from a female donor with ankylosing spondylitis or in good health (not recorded which).

In this sample, this clonotype turned up a few times. The gene calls are TRBV20-1 and TRBJ1-5, with unresolved D. Trimming took 3 bases from V and 0 from J, leaving 9 bases between them. From germline, CDR1 is DFQATT and CDR2 SNEGSKA (reference sequence). This CDR3 region has 14 residues. DNA of the CDR3: TGCAGTGCTAGGGAAGACTATAGCAATCAGCCCCAGCATTTT. Encoded protein: CSAREDYSNQPQHF.

This clonotype was observed at least ten times. The rearrangement uses TRBV20-1 and TRBJ2-5; weak D call: TRBD1 (5 bases). V was shortened by 3 bases and J by 9 bases, with 11 bases between the two germline ends. Germline-derived CDR1 and CDR2 are DFQATT and SNEGSKA (reference sequence). There are 11 residues in the CDR3. The CDR3 spells CSARGPPAQYF. CDR3 sequence (DNA): TGCAGTGCTAGGGGGCCCCCGGCCCAGTACTTC.

This clonotype occurred many times. The chain has TRBV28 and TRBJ1-2, with TRBD1 identical over 7 bases. The CDR3 loop spans 16 amino acids. With V trimmed by 5 bases and J by 4 bases, 13 bases remained unmatched. Germline V gene lookup returns CDR1 MDHEN and CDR2 SYDVKM. In DNA form, the CDR3 reads TGTGCCAGCAGTGGGACAGCATCGGGGAGGGTCTATGGCTACACCTTC. Protein product: CASSGTASGRVYGYTF.

The chain links TRBV5-1 to TRBJ2-7, with D perhaps TRBD1 (5 bases). The ends were cut back, 0 bases at V and 5 bases at J, with 9 bases in the middle. The CDR3 has 13 residues. Germline V gene lookup returns CDR1 SGHRS and CDR2 YFSETQ. The chain's CDR3 is CASSLGGFDEQYF. The CDR3 nucleotides are TGCGCCAGCAGCTTGGGGGGCTTTGACGAGCAGTACTTC.

This chain connects TRBV20-1 to TRBJ2-1; 11 nucleotides agree with TRBD2. V shed 5 bases, J shed 5 bases, and the junction held 11 bases outside the gene matches. This CDR3 region has 16 residues. Looked up from germline, CDR1 is DFQATT and CDR2 is SNEGSKA (reference sequence). The CDR3: CSAPIRLAGRNNEQFF. CDR3 DNA: TGCAGTGCTCCGATTAGACTAGCGGGAAGAAACAATGAGCAGTTCTTC.

This clonotype was detected ten times or more. The rearrangement links TRBV20-1 to TRBJ1-3; the match to TRBD1 covers 9 bases. Germline trimming cut 6 bases from V and 4 bases from J; bases unmatched to any gene: 7. The CDR3 has 14 amino acids. CDR1 is DFQATT, CDR2 SNEGSKA, per germline (reference sequence). The CDR3 coding sequence is TGCAGTGCCAGGGACAGGGCGACGGGAAACACCATATATTTT. Amino acid sequence: CSARDRATGNTIYF.

There are many counts of this clonotype. The rearrangement uses TRBV5-1 and TRBJ2-7; 7 bases agree with TRBD1. The CDR3 runs to 14 residues. V lost 0 bases, J lost 4 bases, and 4 bases stayed unmatched. Germline V CDR1 and CDR2: SGHRS, YFSETQ. The CDR3 sequence: CASSLAGQLYEQYF. In DNA, the CDR3 is TGCGCCAGCAGCTTGGCGGGACAGCTTTACGAGCAGTACTTC.

The table lists this clonotype with many counts. The chain has TRBV20-1 and TRBJ1-1, with a weak D call TRBD1 (5 bases). This CDR3 region has 14 residues. V gave up 0 bases and J gave up 0 bases, with 8 bases separating them. Germline V gene lookup returns CDR1 DFQATT and CDR2 SNEGSKA (reference sequence). This chain's CDR3 is CSARDSTVNTEAFF. CDR3 in DNA: TGCAGTGCTAGAGATTCGACAGTGAACACTGAAGCTTTCTTT.